This TCR beta chain was sequenced in a study of CD8 T cells in Susac syndrome (dated by TCRdb to about 2019). For the wider study: Whether CD8+ T cell activation and differentiation in Susac syndrome was antigen driven was tested using repertoire sequencing. Study-wide findings and limitations: The number of individuals in the TCR sequencing and HLA analysis was acknowledged as relatively small.

From the germline V gene (reference sequence), CDR1 is LNHDA and CDR2 is SQIVND. The CDR3 sequence holds 11 residues, the cysteine and phenylalanine included. CDR3 DNA is the only sequence kept; it has 33 bases, read in frame from the first base. V sheds 7 bases and J sheds 10 bases, leaving 11 bases between their ends. RNA was extracted with the RNeasy kit and 0.5 to 1 ug was reverse transcribed using random hexamers. The immunoSEQ multiplex PCR assay, which covers 54 Vbeta and 13 Jbeta segments, was used to amplify TCR beta CDR3 regions. Bias from PCR amplification was corrected by using a synthetic template baseline for primer optimization and for computational correction. The authors' analysis ran thus. Reads were annotated to V, D and J genes per IMGT and analyzed with immunoSEQ Analyzer, keeping only productive sequences. To calculate clonality, Shannon entropy was normalized by log2 of the number of productive unique sequences and then subtracted from one. For each patient and control, public and private clones were evaluated within the 100 most prevalent clones. Susac-specific clones were defined as absent from healthy and MS cohorts, approximately 1,000 published viral clones and other ImmuneACCESS disease sequences. The public reads were reprocessed in TCRdb via fastp at Q25 and MiXCR, keeping in-frame beta chains. Each CDR3 protein gets just one entry, which takes the most common genes and DNA from the rows behind it. The V and J calls were determined by TCRdb, not by the authors. The sample records around 71,000 distinct CDR3 sequences, 96% of which are singletons. The ten largest make up around 0.11% of the sample.

Peripheral blood CD8+ and CD4+ T cells from healthy donors, Susac syndrome patients and multiple sclerosis patients were profiled using high-throughput TCR beta sequencing. Treatment-naive patients with stable or active relapsing-remitting disease fulfilling revised McDonald criteria were used as multiple sclerosis controls. CD8+ TEMRA cells were enriched by FACS, while bulk CD8+ and CD4+ T cells were purified by magnetic negative isolation. Blood was drawn into EDTA tubes, processed within 24 hours, and PBMCs were isolated by density gradient centrifugation. PBMCs intended for TCR sequencing were frozen in liquid nitrogen and were later thawed in a 37 degrees C water bath. Purity of sorted or isolated CD4+, CD8+ and CD8+ TEMRA cells was at least 90%. Comments on this clonotype: Its cognate antigen has yet to be identified. One base away there is no much larger clone; base qualities are not given.

The TCR originated in a human donor with multiple sclerosis. Sequencing was done on a sample of CD4+ T cells from PBMCs. Recombination linked TRBV19 to TRBJ2-1; the D call is tentative, TRBD1 or TRBD2, as each matches 5 bases. The CDR3 in this case is CASTRGREQFF. DNA sequence: TGTGCCAGTACTCGGGGACGCGAGCAGTTCTTC.